This entry lists 16 T cell receptor beta chains sequenced from one sample in a study of glioma-infiltrating T cells. The iRepertoire nested amplicon-rescue multiplex PCR amplified TCR alpha and beta CDR3s from RNA. TCRdb independently ran MiXCR on the multiplex PCR reads; one entry per CDR3 protein. The sample holds 150,000 to 200,000 distinct CDR3 sequences, approximately 40% seen once. Material: glioma tissue, nonneoplastic brain tissue, or PBMCs (not recorded which). The origin of the receptors is a human donor with low-grade glioma or glioblastoma, undergoing nonglioma brain surgery, or in good health (not recorded which).

In its sample, this clonotype was seen a few times. J is TRBJ2-7 and V is TRBV7-9, with D unclear. Germline lookup yields CDR1 SEHNR and CDR2 FQNEAQ (reference sequence). The CDR3 extends over 14 amino acids. V was shortened by 4 bases and J by 1 base, with 11 bases between the two germline ends. Written as DNA, the CDR3 is TGTGCCAGCAGCTCCGAGATGGTTTCCTACGAGCAGTACTTC. This codes for CASSSEMVSYEQYF. Variable domain in full (rest from reference TRBV7-9 and TRBJ2-7): DTGVSQNPRHKITKRGQNVTFRCDPISEHNRLYWYRQTLGQGPEFLTYFQNEAQLEKSRLLSDRFSAERPKGSFSTLEIQRTEQGDSAMYLCASSSEMVSYEQYFGPGTRLTVT.

This clonotype was detected many times. V gene TRBV27 combines with J gene TRBJ1-1; weak D call: TRBD1 (5 bases). This CDR3 has 13 amino acids. V lost 3 bases and J lost 8, with 13 bases in between. Germline CDR1 reads MNHEY; CDR2 reads SMNVEV (reference sequence). CDR3 DNA sequence: TGTGCCAGCAGTTTGCAGGGCAGGGCCGAAGCTTTCTTT. Amino acid sequence: CASSLQGRAEAFF.

The genes are TRBV5-1 and TRBJ1-4; D uncertain. The CDR3 runs 14 residues. Between the trimmed V and J ends, which lost 2 bases and 8 bases, there was a span of 13 bases. CDR1 and CDR2 from the germline V gene are SGHRS and YFSETQ. CDR3 sequence: CASSFEASLEKLFF. CDR3 bases: TGCGCCAGCAGCTTCGAGGCGTCTCTAGAAAAACTGTTTTTT.

This clonotype was recorded only once. Since a much larger clone is just one base distant, this may be a read error. The rearrangement links TRBV18 to TRBJ1-1, with D uncertain. Germline V gene lookup returns CDR1 KGHSH and CDR2 LQKENI. The CDR3 runs 14 residues. DNA of the CDR3: TGTGCCAGATCACCGGAGCAAGCGAACACTGAAGCTTTCTTT. Its protein product is CARSPEQANTEAFF.

This clonotype was picked up many times. This chain connects TRBV6-1 to TRBJ2-5; 7 bases agree with TRBD1. The CDR3 loop spans 12 amino acids. CDR1 and CDR2 (germline): MNHNS, SASEGT. V lost 10 bases and J lost 4; bases outside the gene matches: 6. CDR3 nucleotide sequence: TGTGCCACCTCCCGGGACAGAGAGACCCAGTACTTC. It yields the protein CATSRDRETQYF.

The sample holds many counts of this clonotype. The genes are TRBV28 and TRBJ1-2; 8 nucleotides align to TRBD1. The CDR3 spans 14 residues. Per germline, CDR1 MDHEN and CDR2 SYDVKM. J lost 3 bases, V lost 6 bases, and 6 bases had no gene match. The CDR3 DNA sequence: TGTGCCAGCAGGAGACAGGGGCTTGACTATGGCTACACCTTC. It is translated as CASRRQGLDYGYTF.

This clonotype was seen at least ten times. J is TRBJ2-5 and V is TRBV7-7; no clear D. V was shortened by 5 bases and J by 4 bases, with 14 bases between the two germline ends. Germline V gene data show CDR1 as SSHAT and CDR2 as FNYEAQ (reference sequence). CDR3 size: 14 residues. The CDR3 DNA is TGTGCCAGCAGCATAGGACCGTCGCGAGAGACCCAGTACTTC. It codes for CASSIGPSRETQYF.

In its sample, this clonotype was seen a few times. The rearrangement joins TRBV18 to TRBJ2-3; D possibly uses TRBD1 or TRBD2 (5 bases each). CDR1 and CDR2 (germline): KGHSH, LQKENI. Trimming pared 2 bases from V and 11 bases from J, leaving 23 bases between. The CDR3 covers 16 residues. Here the CDR3 reads CASSPFRDLTPYEQYF. The CDR3 bases are TGTGCCAGCTCACCATTTCGGGACCTAACCCCCTACGAGCAGTATTTT.

Points on this clonotype: A much larger clone is a single base away; this may be a read error. The chain is built from TRBV28 and TRBJ1-1, with D uncertain. Germline loops: CDR1 MDHEN, CDR2 SYDVKM. V shed 7 bases and J shed 1 base, with 16 bases lying between them. The CDR3 has 15 residues. In DNA form, the CDR3 reads TGTGCCAGCACCTTTGCCGGCGGAGCGAACACTGAAGCTTTCTTT. Translating gives CASTFAGGANTEAFF.

The J gene is TRBJ2-3, the V gene TRBV2; D ambiguous. CDR1 is SNHLY, CDR2 FYNNEI, per germline. The CDR3 is made up of 14 amino acids. The germline V and J ends were trimmed by 4 bases and 8 bases, with 16 bases remaining between them. Written as DNA, the CDR3 is TGTGCCAGCAGTGGGGATGAGCGCAGCGCTACGCAGTATTTT. This codes for CASSGDERSATQYF.

This clonotype came up many times. The V call is TRBV19, the J call TRBJ2-1; no definite D call. V was shortened by 2 bases and J by 2 bases, with 10 bases between the two germline ends. The germline V gene encodes CDR1 LNHDA and CDR2 SQIVND (reference sequence). CDR3 length: 15 amino acids. For the CDR3, the DNA is TGTGCCAGTAGTATAACCCTAGGCCCCTACAATGAGCAGTTCTTC. Protein sequence: CASSITLGPYNEQFF.

This clonotype showed up just once. One end of the junction is discordant with germline, which a read error may explain. The chain recombines TRBV20-1 with TRBJ1-1, with a weak D call TRBD1 (5 bases). Germline V CDR1 and CDR2: DFQATT, SNEGSKA (reference sequence). CDR3 size: 13 residues. DNA of the CDR3: TGCTGTGCATTACAGGTTTGGATCACTGAAGCTTTATTT. Translation: CCALQVWITEALF.

This clonotype was seen ten or more times. The chain joins TRBV20-1 to TRBJ2-3, with D possibly being TRBD2 (6 bases). Germline V gene sequence: CDR1 DFQATT, CDR2 SNEGSKA (reference sequence). V was trimmed by 6 bases and J by 1 base, leaving 17 bases between them. The CDR3 has 15 amino acids. CDR3 in DNA: TGCAGTGCCTTTGAATTAGCGGTGGGCACAGATACGCAGTATTTT. Protein product: CSAFELAVGTDTQYF.

The chain has TRBV18 and TRBJ2-5; D uncertain. V was pared by 4 bases and J by 1 base, with 7 bases between. This CDR3 has 13 residues. The germline gives CDR1 KGHSH, CDR2 LQKENI. The CDR3 coding sequence is TGTGCCAGCTCACGAGGTAGCCAAGAGACCCAGTACTTC. Translated, it gives CASSRGSQETQYF.

The chain joins TRBV18 to TRBJ2-7; TRBD2 might be the D (6 bases). The CDR3 length is 12 residues. V was clipped by 9 bases and J by 4 bases, with 13 bases between them. CDR1 KGHSH and CDR2 LQKENI come from the germline V gene. The CDR3 region is CARSVGRYEQYF. Written as DNA, the CDR3 is TGTGCCAGAAGCGTGGGGAGGTACGAGCAGTACTTC.

The rearrangement joins TRBV19 to TRBJ1-1, with 7 bases fitting TRBD1. CDR1 and CDR2 (germline): LNHDA, SQIVND (reference sequence). V shed 5 bases, J shed 1 base, and the junction held 7 bases outside the gene matches. This CDR3 contains 15 residues. The CDR3 protein is CASSPARDRNTEAFF. Written as DNA, the CDR3 is TGTGCCAGTAGTCCTGCCCGGGACAGGAACACTGAAGCTTTCTTT.